The T cell receptor beta chain described here comes from a study of cytomegalovirus exposure and HLA in healthy donors (dated by TCRdb to between 2016 and 2019). For the wider study: A later analysis indicated that the 90 to 150 validation repertoires were generated on the platform also employed for the approximately 700 repertoires of the first cohort. The study aimed to test whether cataloging public T cell receptors could reveal signatures of past pathogen exposure. A separate validation cohort of about 110 different subjects was used in addition to the approximately 670-subject first cohort. The study combined high-throughput TCR immunosequencing, statistical association of individual TCRs with disease status, and machine learning to predict cytomegalovirus infection status.

Preparation of the library involved the immunoSEQ multiplex PCR assay. Per the source publication's procedure: To diagnose cytomegalovirus status from the catalog of TCR beta chain sequences, a statistical classification framework was built. Sourced from immuneACCESS, this table was stored by TCRdb with only in-frame sequences that have V and J called. A share of the clones is absent; for the studies checked, an unresolved V gene accounts for under half, and the remainder has no known explanation. V, J and clone size are those of that table, while D and trimming were read from the DNA. For this sample there are a few hundred thousand clones; about 86% appear just once. Roughly 1% of the sample lies in the top ten. The sample holds a few counts of this clone. Its antigen has not been determined. No clone much larger than this one lies a single base away; base qualities are absent. Results the study describes overall, beyond this receptor: A later analysis had no HLA typing for the validation cohort, so co-occurrence there was scored across all 110 or so repertoires. The classifier was reported to diagnose cytomegalovirus status with high specificity and sensitivity in both the original and validation cohorts. The authors suggested that the approach could potentially be extended to other disease states and immunological phenotypes. A total of 150 or so TCR beta chains were listed by the study as associated with cytomegalovirus. In vitro tests confirmed that a few of the cytomegalovirus-associated TCR beta chains recognize cytomegalovirus antigens. Most TCR sequences were seen in very few donors, while some public TCRs were found in many individuals. A later analysis found that TCRs clustered in the first cohort also tended to co-occur in the 120 validation repertoires, with approximately 94% of cluster scores above 0.

The donors belonged to the validation cohort of about 110 subjects, which was separate from the 666-subject first cohort. The TCR sequence derives from a woman aged 18-30 years in good health and CMV-seronegative. What was sequenced was PBMCs.

The CDR3 has the sequence CASSSTGQGWGELFF. Here is the DNA: TGTGCCAGCAGCTCGACGGGACAGGGCTGGGGGGAGCTGTTTTTT. The sequence joins TRBV11-2 to TRBJ2-2, with TRBD1 identical over 9 junction bases. V lost 4 bases and J lost 8 bases, and the count of bases not matched to a germline gene is 8. In the germline V gene, CDR1 corresponds to SGHAT and CDR2 to FQNNGV. CDR3 length: 15 amino acids, cysteine to phenylalanine. The kept DNA is CDR3 alone, 45 bases in frame from the first base.